Described below is a single T cell receptor beta chain sequence and its context. There is no known antigen for this receptor. This may stem from a read error, because a much larger clone lies one nucleotide away. Patients chosen for sequencing had shown expansion of CD8+CD57+ cells by flow cytometry. Every patient had severe acquired aplastic anemia, diagnosed using the International Study of Aplastic Anemia and Agranulocytosis and Camitta criteria. Patients had received no therapy at the time of blood sampling. In this study, sorted CD4+ and CD8+ T cells from the blood of healthy subjects and of severe aplastic anemia patients had their TCR repertoires deep-sequenced. Patients were enrolled under clinicaltrials.gov protocols 00001620, 01623167, 00001397, 00071045, 00081523 and 00961064 in the USA. Ficoll-Paque density gradient centrifugation was used to isolate peripheral blood mononuclear cells. Before DNA extraction, CD4+ and CD8+ T cells were sorted by FACS or by magnetic beads.

This entry is derived from a study of CD8+CD57+ T cells in acquired aplastic anemia (dated by TCRdb to 2016 to 2018). Notes on the research overall: Extracted DNA from sorted CD4+ and CD8+ cells averaged around 3.3 ug, ranging from about 0.2 to 30 ug. CD8+CD57+ expansion was defined as a frequency above the mean frequency observed in healthy subjects.

Profiling of TCR beta VDJ combinations and CDR3 sequences used genomic DNA as the template. TCR repertoire sequencing was run on an Illumina HiSeq 2000. The authors' analysis ran thus. TRBV/TRBJ rearrangement plots, CDR3 size and DJ length profiles, and Simpson's diversity index were used to assess repertoires. The most abundant DNA sequence in the deep sequencing data was defined as the immunodominant clone. CDR3 amino acid sequences were screened for sharing across subjects and were compared with published repertoires and the VDJdb database. Clones were called with MiXCR by TCRdb after fastp trimmed the public reads at Q25, and only in-frame beta chains were retained. Rows merge per CDR3 protein into single entries with the most common DNA and genes. The V and J calls shown here were made by TCRdb, not taken from the authors' results. The sample table records over 150,000 distinct CDR3 sequences; roughly half of these occur just once. The ten most abundant clones make up approximately 12% of the sample.

General findings and caveats noted by the study authors: Although 25 to 30 CD8+ CDR3 sequences were shared by patients and controls, these sequences appeared highly expressed in patients and within the immunodominant clones of patients. Patients and healthy controls showed no significant difference in CD8+ Simpson's diversity (P=0.060).

From the cysteine through the phenylalanine, the CDR3 covers 16 amino acids. Of the read, only the CDR3 DNA is kept; its 48 bases are in frame from base 1. Taken from the germline V gene, the CDR1 and CDR2 loops are MNHEY and SVGAGI. The sequence is built from TRBV6-5 and TRBJ1-2, and 7 junctional nucleotides match TRBD1. This receptor was taken from a human donor with aplastic anemia. Sequences were obtained from sorted CD4+, CD8+, or CD8+CD57+ T cells (not recorded which) from PBMCs. The DNA sequence is TGTGCCAGCAGTCACTCCAGAACAGGGGAGGGCTATGGCTACACCTTC. It codes for CASSHSRTGEGYGYTF.